This is a list of T cell receptor beta chains from one sample in a study of technical replicates of blood from several donors. Generated by immunoSEQ multiplex PCR, the TCRdb table keeps only in-frame clones and is missing some. The table lists about 44,000 clones, around 96% of them singletons. Sequenced material: T cells isolated from PBMCs. The receptors derive from a human donor in good health. Each CDR3 is given with its conserved first and last residue. The order of the fields is V gene, CDR3 length, D gene, J gene, clone size, CDR3 DNA, CDR3 protein. D genes are given only for firm matches. The size field is filled for only some rows; it gives once, few, many or a size class.

v_call: TRBV7-2; cdr3_length: 16; d_call: TRBD1; j_call: TRBJ2-5; clone_size: .; cdr3_nt: TGTGCCAGCAGCGTAGACAGGGTCCAGTTGCAGGAGACCCAGTACTTC; cdr3_aa: CASSVDRVQLQETQYF
v_call: TRBV6-1; cdr3_length: 15; d_call: .; j_call: TRBJ1-3; clone_size: .; cdr3_nt: TGTGCCAGCAGTGAGGAGGGGAGGTCTGGAAACACCATATATTTT; cdr3_aa: CASSEEGRSGNTIYF
v_call: TRBV5-4; cdr3_length: 17; d_call: TRBD2; j_call: TRBJ2-2; clone_size: .; cdr3_nt: TGTGCCAGCAGCTTAACTAGCGGGAGACCCTACACCGGGGAGCTGTTTTTT; cdr3_aa: CASSLTSGRPYTGELFF
v_call: TRBV18; cdr3_length: 14; d_call: .; j_call: TRBJ1-2; clone_size: .; cdr3_nt: TGTGCCAGCTCACCTGGAGGGGCCGTCGAAGGCTACACCTTC; cdr3_aa: CASSPGGAVEGYTF
v_call: TRBV6-6; cdr3_length: 15; d_call: .; j_call: TRBJ2-3; clone_size: .; cdr3_nt: TGTGCCAGCAGTTACTTCTGGCCTAGCACAGATACGCAGTATTTT; cdr3_aa: CASSYFWPSTDTQYF
v_call: TRBV6-1; cdr3_length: 14; d_call: TRBD1; j_call: TRBJ1-5; clone_size: .; cdr3_nt: TGTGCCAGCAGTGAGGGACAGAGACATCAGCCCCAGCATTTT; cdr3_aa: CASSEGQRHQPQHF
v_call: TRBV4-2; cdr3_length: 15; d_call: .; j_call: TRBJ1-1; clone_size: .; cdr3_nt: TGTGCCAGCAGCCAAGATTTTGGAGGGGACACTGAAGCTTTCTTT; cdr3_aa: CASSQDFGGDTEAFF
v_call: TRBV7-6; cdr3_length: 16; d_call: TRBD2; j_call: TRBJ2-7; clone_size: .; cdr3_nt: TGTGCCAGCAGCTTACATAGCGGGAGGGCCTCCTACGAGCAGTACTTC; cdr3_aa: CASSLHSGRASYEQYF
v_call: TRBV12-5; cdr3_length: 14; d_call: .; j_call: TRBJ1-5; clone_size: .; cdr3_nt: TGTGCTAGTGGCACACCGACAGTTGATCAGCCCCAGCATTTT; cdr3_aa: CASGTPTVDQPQHF
v_call: TRBV18; cdr3_length: 15; d_call: .; j_call: TRBJ2-1; clone_size: .; cdr3_nt: TGTGCCAGCTCACAAGCGGATAACTCCTACAATGAGCAGTTCTTC; cdr3_aa: CASSQADNSYNEQFF
v_call: TRBV6-1; cdr3_length: 12; d_call: .; j_call: TRBJ2-7; clone_size: .; cdr3_nt: TGTGCCAGCACATTCGACTACTACGAGCAGTACTTC; cdr3_aa: CASTFDYYEQYF
v_call: TRBV5-1; cdr3_length: 15; d_call: .; j_call: TRBJ1-2; clone_size: .; cdr3_nt: TGCGCCAGCAGCTTGGGACAGTCGTTAGGGTATGGCTACACCTTC; cdr3_aa: CASSLGQSLGYGYTF
v_call: TRBV4-3; cdr3_length: 18; d_call: TRBD1; j_call: TRBJ2-1; clone_size: .; cdr3_nt: TGCGCCAGCAGCCTCGAGATGCAGGGGGCCCTTAATGTGAATGAGCAGTTCTTC; cdr3_aa: CASSLEMQGALNVNEQFF
v_call: TRBV7-9; cdr3_length: 12; d_call: .; j_call: TRBJ2-1; clone_size: .; cdr3_nt: TGTGCCAGCAGGTTACAGGGTTCGGGGCAGTTCTTC; cdr3_aa: CASRLQGSGQFF
v_call: TRBV5-6; cdr3_length: 15; d_call: TRBD1; j_call: TRBJ1-2; clone_size: .; cdr3_nt: TGTGCCAGCAGCGCCGACAGGGGATACAACTATGGCTACACCTTC; cdr3_aa: CASSADRGYNYGYTF
v_call: TRBV28; cdr3_length: 14; d_call: TRBD1; j_call: TRBJ2-7; clone_size: .; cdr3_nt: TGTGCCAGCACCATTGGACAGGGCACGGACGAGCAGTACTTC; cdr3_aa: CASTIGQGTDEQYF
v_call: TRBV5-1; cdr3_length: 16; d_call: .; j_call: TRBJ1-3; clone_size: .; cdr3_nt: TGCGCCAGCAGCGTCTACGGGGATTCTGAGGGAAACACCATATATTTT; cdr3_aa: CASSVYGDSEGNTIYF
v_call: TRBV14; cdr3_length: 14; d_call: .; j_call: TRBJ1-1; clone_size: .; cdr3_nt: TGTGCCAGCAGCCTCACCGCGGAGGTCAGAGAAGCTTTCTTT; cdr3_aa: CASSLTAEVREAFF
v_call: TRBV6-1; cdr3_length: 17; d_call: .; j_call: TRBJ2-7; clone_size: .; cdr3_nt: TGTGCCAGCAGTCAAGGGAATACGGGACACAGGCTCTACGAGCAGTACTTC; cdr3_aa: CASSQGNTGHRLYEQYF
v_call: TRBV30; cdr3_length: 12; d_call: TRBD1; j_call: TRBJ1-1; clone_size: .; cdr3_nt: TGTGCCTGCAAGACAGGGTGGACTGAAGCTTTCTTT; cdr3_aa: CACKTGWTEAFF
v_call: TRBV6-6; cdr3_length: 13; d_call: .; j_call: TRBJ2-5; clone_size: once; cdr3_nt: TGTGCCACTGAGATTCTGAGGGGGGAGACCCAGTACTTC; cdr3_aa: CATEILRGETQYF
v_call: TRBV9; cdr3_length: 17; d_call: TRBD1; j_call: TRBJ1-2; clone_size: .; cdr3_nt: TGTGCCAGCAGCCGAAGTCTTCGGGGACAGGGGTCCGGTGGCTACACCTTC; cdr3_aa: CASSRSLRGQGSGGYTF
v_call: TRBV25-1; cdr3_length: 12; d_call: .; j_call: TRBJ2-2; clone_size: .; cdr3_nt: TGTGCCAGCAGTGAATCAGTTGGGGAGCTGTTTTTT; cdr3_aa: CASSESVGELFF
v_call: TRBV7-9; cdr3_length: 14; d_call: .; j_call: TRBJ2-7; clone_size: .; cdr3_nt: TGTGCCAGCAGCTTAGTTGACAGATTCTACGAGCAGTACTTC; cdr3_aa: CASSLVDRFYEQYF
v_call: TRBV7-3; cdr3_length: 14; d_call: .; j_call: TRBJ2-7; clone_size: .; cdr3_nt: TGTGCCAGCAGCTTAAGTAGCGGAGCCTACGAGCAGTACTTC; cdr3_aa: CASSLSSGAYEQYF
v_call: TRBV10-3; cdr3_length: 15; d_call: .; j_call: TRBJ2-7; clone_size: .; cdr3_nt: TGTGCCATCAGTGCGAGTACAGTGGCCCCAGACGAGCAGTACTTC; cdr3_aa: CAISASTVAPDEQYF
v_call: TRBV30; cdr3_length: 14; d_call: .; j_call: TRBJ2-5; clone_size: .; cdr3_nt: TGTGCCTGGAGGTGGAAGGGGTCGCGAGAGACCCAGTACTTC; cdr3_aa: CAWRWKGSRETQYF
v_call: TRBV28; cdr3_length: 12; d_call: .; j_call: TRBJ2-7; clone_size: .; cdr3_nt: TGTGCCAGCAGTTTAAGGGGTCTCGAGCAGTACTTC; cdr3_aa: CASSLRGLEQYF
v_call: TRBV18; cdr3_length: 15; d_call: .; j_call: TRBJ1-1; clone_size: .; cdr3_nt: TGTGCCAGCTCACCCCTCGAGACAGTCGCCACTGAAGCTTTCTTT; cdr3_aa: CASSPLETVATEAFF
v_call: TRBV19; cdr3_length: 16; d_call: TRBD1; j_call: TRBJ2-2; clone_size: .; cdr3_nt: TGTGCCAGTAAAAATCACGGACAGGGGACCACCGGGGAGCTGTTTTTT; cdr3_aa: CASKNHGQGTTGELFF
v_call: TRBV2; cdr3_length: 11; d_call: .; j_call: TRBJ1-5; clone_size: .; cdr3_nt: TGTGCCAGCAGTGTTAGTCAGCCCCAGCATTTT; cdr3_aa: CASSVSQPQHF
v_call: TRBV29-1; cdr3_length: 13; d_call: TRBD2; j_call: TRBJ2-1; clone_size: .; cdr3_nt: TGCAGCGTCGGGCGGGAGGAGGTGAATGAGCAGTTCTTC; cdr3_aa: CSVGREEVNEQFF
v_call: TRBV29-1; cdr3_length: 11; d_call: .; j_call: TRBJ1-2; clone_size: .; cdr3_nt: TGCAGCGTTGATGAGGGCTATGGCTACACCTTC; cdr3_aa: CSVDEGYGYTF
v_call: TRBV9; cdr3_length: 13; d_call: .; j_call: TRBJ2-2; clone_size: once; cdr3_nt: TGTGCCAGCAGCGTAGGCTACAGGGGGGAGCTGTTTTTT; cdr3_aa: CASSVGYRGELFF
v_call: TRBV9; cdr3_length: 15; d_call: TRBD2; j_call: TRBJ2-1; clone_size: .; cdr3_nt: TGTGCCAGCAGCGCCGGGACTAGCGGGTACAATGAGCAGTTCTTC; cdr3_aa: CASSAGTSGYNEQFF
v_call: TRBV7-6; cdr3_length: 16; d_call: TRBD2; j_call: TRBJ2-1; clone_size: .; cdr3_nt: TGTGCCAGCAGCGAACGGACTAGCGGGTTAGTAAATGAGCAGTTCTTC; cdr3_aa: CASSERTSGLVNEQFF
v_call: TRBV6-5; cdr3_length: 14; d_call: TRBD1; j_call: TRBJ2-7; clone_size: .; cdr3_nt: TGTGCCAGTTCCGGGACAGGGGGAAATTACGAGCAGTACTTC; cdr3_aa: CASSGTGGNYEQYF
v_call: TRBV30; cdr3_length: 14; d_call: TRBD1; j_call: TRBJ2-5; clone_size: .; cdr3_nt: TGTGCCTGGAGCGAGACAGGGCCAGGGGGGACCCAGTACTTC; cdr3_aa: CAWSETGPGGTQYF
v_call: TRBV4-3; cdr3_length: 15; d_call: TRBD1; j_call: TRBJ1-4; clone_size: .; cdr3_nt: TGCGCCAGCAGCCAGACCTGGGACAGGGGTGAAAAACTGTTTTTT; cdr3_aa: CASSQTWDRGEKLFF
v_call: TRBV6-1; cdr3_length: 13; d_call: .; j_call: TRBJ1-2; clone_size: .; cdr3_nt: TGTGCCAGCCCATCGATTATAGACTATGGCTACACCTTC; cdr3_aa: CASPSIIDYGYTF
v_call: TRBV6-1; cdr3_length: 16; d_call: .; j_call: TRBJ1-4; clone_size: .; cdr3_nt: TGTGCCAGCAGTGACAGGGCCTCCGAAACTAATGAAAAACTGTTTTTT; cdr3_aa: CASSDRASETNEKLFF
v_call: TRBV5-5; cdr3_length: 16; d_call: TRBD1; j_call: TRBJ1-5; clone_size: .; cdr3_nt: TGTGCCAGCAGCCTAGACAGGGCGGGGAGCAATCAGCCCCAGCATTTT; cdr3_aa: CASSLDRAGSNQPQHF
v_call: TRBV5-1; cdr3_length: 14; d_call: .; j_call: TRBJ2-1; clone_size: .; cdr3_nt: TGCGCCAGCAGCTTGACGCAGGGTCACAATGAGCAGTTCTTC; cdr3_aa: CASSLTQGHNEQFF
v_call: TRBV19; cdr3_length: 12; d_call: .; j_call: TRBJ2-3; clone_size: .; cdr3_nt: TGTGCCAGTAGGAGGAACACAGATACGCAGTATTTT; cdr3_aa: CASRRNTDTQYF
v_call: TRBV5-6; cdr3_length: 16; d_call: .; j_call: TRBJ1-5; clone_size: .; cdr3_nt: TGTGCCAGCAGCTCATTCTACAGGGTTAAGGATCAGCCCCAGCATTTT; cdr3_aa: CASSSFYRVKDQPQHF
v_call: TRBV5-1; cdr3_length: 15; d_call: .; j_call: TRBJ1-4; clone_size: once; cdr3_nt: TGCGCCAGCAGGGGGCCGGGGACTAGTAATGAAAAACTGTTTTTT; cdr3_aa: CASRGPGTSNEKLFF
v_call: TRBV20-1; cdr3_length: 11; d_call: .; j_call: TRBJ2-7; clone_size: .; cdr3_nt: TGCAGTGCTAGCTACTTCTACGAGCAGTACTTC; cdr3_aa: CSASYFYEQYF
v_call: TRBV14; cdr3_length: 11; d_call: .; j_call: TRBJ1-2; clone_size: .; cdr3_nt: TGTGCCAGCAGCCCGGGGGAAGGCTACACCTTC; cdr3_aa: CASSPGEGYTF
v_call: TRBV9; cdr3_length: 13; d_call: .; j_call: TRBJ2-2; clone_size: .; cdr3_nt: TGTGCCAGCAGCCCGTCGGGAAGCGGGGAGCTGTTTTTT; cdr3_aa: CASSPSGSGELFF
v_call: TRBV5-1; cdr3_length: 15; d_call: .; j_call: TRBJ2-2; clone_size: .; cdr3_nt: TGCGCCAGCAGCGTACGACAGGCGAACACCGGGGAGCTGTTTTTT; cdr3_aa: CASSVRQANTGELFF
v_call: TRBV19; cdr3_length: 16; d_call: .; j_call: TRBJ1-5; clone_size: once; cdr3_nt: TGTGCCAGTAGCAGCCCCCACAGTGGCAAGAATCAGCCCCAGCATTTT; cdr3_aa: CASSSPHSGKNQPQHF
v_call: TRBV4-2; cdr3_length: 15; d_call: .; j_call: TRBJ1-5; clone_size: .; cdr3_nt: TGTGCCAGCAGCCAAGAAATGGGGGCCCATCAGCCCCAGCATTTT; cdr3_aa: CASSQEMGAHQPQHF
v_call: TRBV5-1; cdr3_length: 16; d_call: .; j_call: TRBJ2-7; clone_size: .; cdr3_nt: TGCGCCAGCAGCTTGTTGTCGGGACATTACTCCTACGAGCAGTACTTC; cdr3_aa: CASSLLSGHYSYEQYF
v_call: TRBV28; cdr3_length: 15; d_call: TRBD2; j_call: TRBJ2-1; clone_size: .; cdr3_nt: TGTGCCAGCAGTTTAATGGCGGGAGTGTACAATGAGCAGTTCTTC; cdr3_aa: CASSLMAGVYNEQFF
v_call: TRBV30; cdr3_length: 13; d_call: .; j_call: TRBJ1-5; clone_size: once; cdr3_nt: TGTGCCTGTGGGGGGGCCGGCAATCAGCCCCAGCATTTT; cdr3_aa: CACGGAGNQPQHF